The present TCR beta chain was sequenced within a study of response to subunit inactivated influenza vaccine. The study's findings and limits: That few new T cells are recruited by each seasonal influenza vaccination was the authors' suggestion.

With respect to this clonotype: Antigen specificity is unknown.

TCRdb recomputed calls from the RT-PCR reads with MiXCR, one row per CDR3 protein. The data show almost 600,000 distinct CDR3 sequences, around 15% seen once. Germline V gene lookup returns CDR1 SEHNR and CDR2 FQNEAQ (reference sequence). The V gene end was trimmed by 6 bases and the J gene end by 1 base; junction bases not matched to a gene: 4. This CDR3 region has 14 residues. The input for sequencing was PBMCs from blood, taken 11 to 12 days after vaccination. This chain links TRBV7-9 with TRBJ1-1; 8 bases are a match to TRBD1. This TCR derives from a man aged 45 to 65 who received an inactivated influenza vaccine. The CDR3 DNA follows: TGTGCCAGCAGGGGGACAGGTTCGAACACTGAAGCTTTCTTT. This translates into CASRGTGSNTEAFF.